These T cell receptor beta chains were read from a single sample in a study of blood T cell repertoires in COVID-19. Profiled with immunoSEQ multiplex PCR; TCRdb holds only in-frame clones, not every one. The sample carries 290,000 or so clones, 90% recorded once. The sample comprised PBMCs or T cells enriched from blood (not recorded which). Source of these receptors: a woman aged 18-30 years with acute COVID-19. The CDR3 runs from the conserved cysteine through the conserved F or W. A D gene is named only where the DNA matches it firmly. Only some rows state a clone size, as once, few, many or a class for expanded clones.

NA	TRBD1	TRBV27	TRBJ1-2	CASSRTGPDYGYTF	TGTGCCAGCAGCAGGACAGGTCCCGACTATGGCTACACCTTC
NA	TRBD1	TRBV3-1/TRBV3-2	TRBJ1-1	CASSLLTGGAGEAFF	TGTGCCAGCAGCCTGCTCACAGGGGGCGCGGGAGAAGCTTTCTTT
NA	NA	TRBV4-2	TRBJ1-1	CASSHLGGSMNTEAFF	TGTGCCAGCAGCCATTTAGGGGGTAGTATGAACACTGAAGCTTTCTTT
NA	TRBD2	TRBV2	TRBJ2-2	CASRASGSSGELFF	TGTGCCAGCCGGGCTAGCGGGAGTTCCGGGGAGCTGTTTTTT
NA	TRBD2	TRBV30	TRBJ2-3	CAWSTSGTSTDTQYF	TGTGCCTGGAGTACTAGCGGGACTAGCACAGATACGCAGTATTTT
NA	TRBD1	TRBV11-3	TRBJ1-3	CASSRDRRSSGNTIYF	TGTGCCAGCAGCCGGGACAGGAGATCCTCTGGAAACACCATATATTTT
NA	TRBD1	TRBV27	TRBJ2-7	CASSLYAGTETYEQYF	TGTGCCAGCAGTCTCTACGCCGGGACAGAAACCTACGAGCAGTACTTC
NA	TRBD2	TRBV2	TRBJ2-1	CASSDLAVETGNEQFF	TGTGCCAGCAGTGACCTAGCGGTAGAAACGGGGAATGAGCAGTTCTTC
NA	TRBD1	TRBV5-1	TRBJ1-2	CASSSKGTGKDYGYTF	TGCGCCAGCAGCTCCAAGGGGACAGGGAAGGACTATGGCTACACCTTC
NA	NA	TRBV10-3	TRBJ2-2	CAISETGGGTGELFF	TGTGCCATCAGTGAGACCGGGGGAGGTACCGGGGAGCTGTTTTTT
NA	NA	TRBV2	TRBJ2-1	CASSLAASYNEQFF	TGTGCCAGCAGTTTAGCGGCAAGCTACAATGAGCAGTTCTTC
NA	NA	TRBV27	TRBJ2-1	CASRIGGDYNEQFF	TGTGCCAGTCGGATTGGCGGGGACTACAATGAGCAGTTCTTC
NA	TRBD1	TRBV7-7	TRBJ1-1	CASSSDRGLLNTEAFF	TGTGCTAGCAGCTCCGACAGGGGACTGCTGAACACTGAAGCTTTCTTT
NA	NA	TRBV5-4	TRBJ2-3	CASSFPGSTDTQYF	TGTGCCAGCAGCTTTCCGGGTAGCACAGATACGCAGTATTTT
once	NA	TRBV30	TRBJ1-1	CARHGGQAEAFF	TGTGCCCGACACGGGGGGCAGGCTGAAGCTTTCTTT
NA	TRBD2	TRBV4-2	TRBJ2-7	CASSQGRGLAVYEQYF	TGTGCCAGCAGCCAAGGCCGGGGACTAGCGGTCTACGAGCAGTACTTC
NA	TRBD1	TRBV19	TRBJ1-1	CASSIAGQGGTEAFF	TGTGCCAGTAGTATTGCGGGACAGGGGGGCACTGAAGCTTTCTTT
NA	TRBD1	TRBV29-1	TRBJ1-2	CSAGTDYGYTF	TGCAGCGCCGGGACAGACTATGGCTACACCTTC
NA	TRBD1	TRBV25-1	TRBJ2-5	CASSEKPGQGREETQYF	TGTGCCAGCAGTGAAAAACCGGGACAGGGCAGGGAAGAGACCCAGTACTTC
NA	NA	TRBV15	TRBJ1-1	CATSRDLGGTEAFF	TGTGCCACCAGCAGAGATCTGGGGGGCACTGAAGCTTTCTTT
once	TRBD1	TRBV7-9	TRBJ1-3	CASSPPTGAPGNTIYF	TGTGCCAGCAGCCCCCCGACAGGGGCCCCTGGAAACACCATATATTTT
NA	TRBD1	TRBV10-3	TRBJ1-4	CATQPGQGDEKLFF	TGTGCCACCCAACCGGGACAGGGGGATGAAAAACTGTTTTTT
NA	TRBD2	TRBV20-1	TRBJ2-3	CSASPGLATDTQYF	TGCAGTGCTAGTCCGGGACTAGCGACAGATACGCAGTATTTT
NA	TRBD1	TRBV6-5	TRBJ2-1	CASRPDRERNEQFF	TGTGCCAGCAGGCCGGACAGGGAGCGGAATGAGCAGTTCTTC
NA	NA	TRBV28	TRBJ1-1	CASSPRQGAEAFF	TGTGCCAGCAGTCCCCGCCAGGGTGCGGAAGCTTTCTTT
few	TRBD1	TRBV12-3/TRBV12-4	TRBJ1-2	CATRQGAAGYTF	TGTGCCACCCGACAGGGGGCGGCTGGCTACACCTTC
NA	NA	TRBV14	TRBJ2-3	CASSQDFRRGSTDTQYF	TGTGCCAGCAGCCAAGATTTTCGGCGCGGGAGCACAGATACGCAGTATTTT
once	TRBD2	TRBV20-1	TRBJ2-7	CSASSELAGVYEQYF	TGCAGTGCTAGTTCCGAACTAGCGGGAGTCTACGAGCAGTACTTC
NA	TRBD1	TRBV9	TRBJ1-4	CASSVAGTGSEKLFF	TGTGCCAGCAGCGTAGCTGGGACAGGGAGTGAAAAACTGTTTTTT
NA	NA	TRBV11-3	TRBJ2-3	CASTSGTDTQYF	TGTGCCAGCACCTCCGGCACAGATACGCAGTATTTT
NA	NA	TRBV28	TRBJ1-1	CASSPTWGDTEAFF	TGTGCCAGCAGTCCAACGTGGGGGGACACTGAAGCTTTCTTT
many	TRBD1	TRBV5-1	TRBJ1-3	CASSPRGSQGNTIYF	TGCGCCAGCAGCCCCAGGGGGAGTCAGGGAAACACCATATATTTT
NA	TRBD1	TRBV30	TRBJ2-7	CAWSVGTGASEQYF	TGTGCCTGGAGTGTTGGGACAGGGGCAAGCGAGCAGTACTTC